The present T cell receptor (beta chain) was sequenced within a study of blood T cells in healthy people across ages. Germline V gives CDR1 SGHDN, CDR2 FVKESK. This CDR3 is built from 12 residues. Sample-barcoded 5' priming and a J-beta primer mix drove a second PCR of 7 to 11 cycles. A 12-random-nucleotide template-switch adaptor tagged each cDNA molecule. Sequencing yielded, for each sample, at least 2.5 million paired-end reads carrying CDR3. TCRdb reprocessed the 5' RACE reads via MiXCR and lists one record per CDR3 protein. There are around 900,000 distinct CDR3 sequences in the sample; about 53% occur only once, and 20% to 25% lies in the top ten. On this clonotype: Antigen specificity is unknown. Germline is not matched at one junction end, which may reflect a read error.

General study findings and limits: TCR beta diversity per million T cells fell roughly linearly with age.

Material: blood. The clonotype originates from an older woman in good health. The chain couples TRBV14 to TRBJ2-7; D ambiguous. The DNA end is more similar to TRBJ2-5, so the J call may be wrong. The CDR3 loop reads CACSQDLETQYF. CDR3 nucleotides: TGTGCCTGCAGCCAAGATCTAGAGACCCAGTACTTC.